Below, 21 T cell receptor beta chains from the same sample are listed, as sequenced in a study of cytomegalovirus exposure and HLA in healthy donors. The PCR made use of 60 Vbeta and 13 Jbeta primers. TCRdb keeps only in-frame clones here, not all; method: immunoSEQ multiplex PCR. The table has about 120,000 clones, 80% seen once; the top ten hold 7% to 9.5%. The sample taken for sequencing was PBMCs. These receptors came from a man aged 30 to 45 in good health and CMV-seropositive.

This CDR3 is CASRWGGRISSYNSPLHF. The CDR3 region has the DNA TGCGCCAGCAGGTGGGGTGGGAGAATAAGCTCCTATAATTCACCCCTCCACTTT. This chain links TRBV10-1 with TRBJ1-6; D call uncertain. The CDR3 runs 18 residues. V lost 6 bases and J 0 bases, leaving 18 bases between the germline ends. Germline V gene data show CDR1 as WNHNN and CDR2 as SYGVQD (reference sequence).

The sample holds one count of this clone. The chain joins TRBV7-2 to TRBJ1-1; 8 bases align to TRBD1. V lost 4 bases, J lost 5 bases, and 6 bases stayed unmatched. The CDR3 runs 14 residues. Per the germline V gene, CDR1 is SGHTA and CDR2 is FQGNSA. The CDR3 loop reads CASSSGGAWTEAFF. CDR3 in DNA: TGTGCCAGCAGCTCAGGGGGCGCATGGACTGAAGCTTTCTTT.

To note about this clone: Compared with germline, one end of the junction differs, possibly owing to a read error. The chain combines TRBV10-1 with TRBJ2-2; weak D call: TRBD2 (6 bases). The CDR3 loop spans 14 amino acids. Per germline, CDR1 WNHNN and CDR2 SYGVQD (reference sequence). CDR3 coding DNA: TGCGTCAGCAGTATTAGCGGTAGCACCGGGGAGCTGTTTTTT. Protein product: CVSSISGSTGELFF.

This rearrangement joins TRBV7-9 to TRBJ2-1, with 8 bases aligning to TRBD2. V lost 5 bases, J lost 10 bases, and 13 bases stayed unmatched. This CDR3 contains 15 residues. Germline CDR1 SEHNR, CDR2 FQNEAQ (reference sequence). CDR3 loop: CASSGGGRAGDEQFF. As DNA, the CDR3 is TGTGCCAGCAGCGGGGGAGGGCGAGCGGGGGACGAGCAGTTCTTC.

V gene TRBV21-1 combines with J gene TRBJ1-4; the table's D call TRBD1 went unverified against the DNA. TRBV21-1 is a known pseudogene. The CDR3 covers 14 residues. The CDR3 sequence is CASSKQGPREKLFF. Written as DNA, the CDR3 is TGTGCCAGCAGCAAACAGGGCCCCCGGGAAAAACTGTTTTTT.

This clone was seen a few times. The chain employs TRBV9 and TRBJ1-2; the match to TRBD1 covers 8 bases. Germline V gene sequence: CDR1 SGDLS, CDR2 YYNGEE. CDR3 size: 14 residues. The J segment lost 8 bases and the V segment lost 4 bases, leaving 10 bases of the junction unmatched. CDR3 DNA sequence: TGTGCCAGCAGCTTGGGACAGGACCCGGGAGGCTACACCTTC. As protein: CASSLGQDPGGYTF.

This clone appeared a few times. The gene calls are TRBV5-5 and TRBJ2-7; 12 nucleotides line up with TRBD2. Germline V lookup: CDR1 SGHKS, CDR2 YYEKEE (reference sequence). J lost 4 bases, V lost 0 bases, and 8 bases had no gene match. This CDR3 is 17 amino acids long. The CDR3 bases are TGTGCCAGCAGCTTGGCTGGACTAGCGGGGAGACTTTACGAGCAGTACTTC. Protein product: CASSLAGLAGRLYEQYF.

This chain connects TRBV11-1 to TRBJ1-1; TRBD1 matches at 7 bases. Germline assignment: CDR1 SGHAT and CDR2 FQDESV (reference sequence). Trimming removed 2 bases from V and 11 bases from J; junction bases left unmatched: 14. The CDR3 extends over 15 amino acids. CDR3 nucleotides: TGTGCCAGCAGCTTACTTACAGGGACAGACTTGGGTGCTTTCTTT. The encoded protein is CASSLLTGTDLGAFF.

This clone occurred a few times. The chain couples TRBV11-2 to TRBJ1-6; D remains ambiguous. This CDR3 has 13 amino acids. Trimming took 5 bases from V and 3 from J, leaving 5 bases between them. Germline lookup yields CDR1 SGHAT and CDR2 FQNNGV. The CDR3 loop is CASSTSYNSPLHF. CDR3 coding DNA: TGTGCCAGCAGCACAAGCTATAATTCACCCCTCCACTTT.

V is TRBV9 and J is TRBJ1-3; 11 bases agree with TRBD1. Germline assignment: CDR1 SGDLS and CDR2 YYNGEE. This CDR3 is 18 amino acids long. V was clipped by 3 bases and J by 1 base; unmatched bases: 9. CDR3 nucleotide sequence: TGTGCCAGCAGCGACCAGGGGGACAGGGGGACTTCTGGAAACACCATATATTTT. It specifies CASSDQGDRGTSGNTIYF.

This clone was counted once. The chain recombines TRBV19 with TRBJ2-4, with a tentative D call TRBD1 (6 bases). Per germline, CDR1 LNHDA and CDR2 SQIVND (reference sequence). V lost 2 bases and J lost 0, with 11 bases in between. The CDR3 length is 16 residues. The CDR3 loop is CASSISLRGAKNIQYF. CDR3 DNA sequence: TGTGCCAGTAGTATAAGCCTCAGGGGAGCCAAAAACATTCAGTACTTC.

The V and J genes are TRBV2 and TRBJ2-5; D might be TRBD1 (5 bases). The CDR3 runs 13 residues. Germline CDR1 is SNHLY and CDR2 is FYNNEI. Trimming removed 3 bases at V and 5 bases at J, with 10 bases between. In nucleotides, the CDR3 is TGTGCCAGCAGTGACGTAGCAGGGGAGACCCAGTACTTC. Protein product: CASSDVAGETQYF.

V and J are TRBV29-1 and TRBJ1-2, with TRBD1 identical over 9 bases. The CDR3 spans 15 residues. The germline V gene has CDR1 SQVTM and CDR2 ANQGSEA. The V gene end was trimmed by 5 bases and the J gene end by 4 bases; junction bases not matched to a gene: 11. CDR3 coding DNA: TGCAGCGTTTTTACGACAGGGGGGATAAGCTATGGCTACACCTTC. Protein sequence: CSVFTTGGISYGYTF.

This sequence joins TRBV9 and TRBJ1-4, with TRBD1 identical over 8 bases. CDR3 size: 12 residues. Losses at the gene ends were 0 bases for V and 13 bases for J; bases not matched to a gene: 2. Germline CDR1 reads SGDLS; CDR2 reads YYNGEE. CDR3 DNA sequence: TGTGCCAGCAGCGTAGGACAGGGGAGACTGTTTTTT. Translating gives CASSVGQGRLFF. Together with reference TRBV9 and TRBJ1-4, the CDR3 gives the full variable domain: DSGVTQTPKHLITATGQRVTLRCSPRSGDLSVYWYQQSLDQGLQFLIQYYNGEERAKGNILERFSAQQFPDLHSELNLSSLELGDSALYFCASSVGQGRLFFGSGTQLSVL.

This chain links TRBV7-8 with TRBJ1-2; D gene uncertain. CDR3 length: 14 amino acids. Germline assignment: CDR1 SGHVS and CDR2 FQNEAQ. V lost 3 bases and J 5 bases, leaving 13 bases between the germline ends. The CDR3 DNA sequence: TGTGCCAGCAGCTTGTCGGGAGGAGGGTATGGCTACACCTTC. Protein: CASSLSGGGYGYTF.

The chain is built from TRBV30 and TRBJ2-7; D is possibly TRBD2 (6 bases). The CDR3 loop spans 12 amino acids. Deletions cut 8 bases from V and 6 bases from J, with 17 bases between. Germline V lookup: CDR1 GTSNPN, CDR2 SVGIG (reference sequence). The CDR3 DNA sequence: TGTGCCGCCCGGGAGATGGGGGGCGAGCAGTACTTC. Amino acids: CAAREMGGEQYF.

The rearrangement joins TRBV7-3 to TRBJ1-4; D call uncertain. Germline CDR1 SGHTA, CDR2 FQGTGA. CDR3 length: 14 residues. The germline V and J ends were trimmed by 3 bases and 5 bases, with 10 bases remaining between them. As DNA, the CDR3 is TGTGCCAGCAGCTTGGGAGGGCCCAATGAAAAACTGTTTTTT. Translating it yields CASSLGGPNEKLFF.

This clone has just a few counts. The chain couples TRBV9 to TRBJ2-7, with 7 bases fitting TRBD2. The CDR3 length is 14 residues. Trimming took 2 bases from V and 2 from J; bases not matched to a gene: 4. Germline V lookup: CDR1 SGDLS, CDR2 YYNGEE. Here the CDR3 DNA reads TGTGCCAGCAGCGTGAGCGGGGTCCCCTACGAGCAGTACTTC. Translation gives CASSVSGVPYEQYF.

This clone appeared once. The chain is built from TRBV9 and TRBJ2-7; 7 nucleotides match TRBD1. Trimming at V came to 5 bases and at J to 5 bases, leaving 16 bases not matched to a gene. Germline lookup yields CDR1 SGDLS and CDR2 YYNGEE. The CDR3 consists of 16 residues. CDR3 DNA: TGTGCCAGCAGTCCTCAAGACAGGGAAAACGCGAACGAGCAGTACTTC. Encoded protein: CASSPQDRENANEQYF.

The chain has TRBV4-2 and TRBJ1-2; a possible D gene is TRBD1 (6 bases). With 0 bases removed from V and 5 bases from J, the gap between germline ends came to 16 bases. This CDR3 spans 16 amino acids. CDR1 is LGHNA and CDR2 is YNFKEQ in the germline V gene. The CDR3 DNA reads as TGTGCCAGCAGCCAAGATAACGGCAGGGGAGGGTATGGCTACACCTTC. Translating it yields CASSQDNGRGGYGYTF.

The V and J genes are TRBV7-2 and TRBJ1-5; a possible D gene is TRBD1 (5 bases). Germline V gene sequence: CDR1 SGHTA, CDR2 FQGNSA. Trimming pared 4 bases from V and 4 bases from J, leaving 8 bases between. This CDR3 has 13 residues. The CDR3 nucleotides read TGTGCCAGCAGCTCAAGGGGAAATCAGCCCCAGCATTTT. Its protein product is CASSSRGNQPQHF.